One sample yielded the 8 T cell receptor beta chains listed below, sequenced in a study of persistence of HIV-infected CD4 T cells. These TCRs are of unknown antigen specificity. The libraries were made with immunoSEQ version 4 in survey mode. The protocol was immunoSEQ multiplex PCR, while the TCRdb copy is restricted to in-frame clones and leaves out a portion. The sample carries tens of thousands of clones, around 78% recorded once. Overlapping HIV-1 Gag 15-mer peptides at approximately 0.96 ug per peptide per mL were used. Sorted nonresponding memory CD4+ T cells were CD40L-negative, CD69-negative, CD45RO-high. The sample in question was CD4+ T cells sorted from PBMCs after roughly 18-hour stimulation, obtained from a patient who received antiretroviral therapy. The receptors were sampled from an adult man with HIV who was CMV-seropositive.

The chain links TRBV19 to TRBJ2-3; D possibly corresponds to TRBD2 (6 bases). CDR3 length equals 16 residues. Germline V gene sequence: CDR1 LNHDA, CDR2 SQIVND (reference sequence). Trimming removed 6 bases from V and 1 base from J, with 17 bases in between. CDR3 nucleotides: TGTGCCAGTAGACCCCGAGGAGGCGGGGGCACAGATACGCAGTATTTT. Its translation: CASRPRGGGGTDTQYF.

V and J are TRBV7-2 and TRBJ1-2, with D possibly matching TRBD1 (5 bases). Germline V gene data show CDR1 as SGHTA and CDR2 as FQGNSA. Deletions cut 2 bases from V and 4 bases from J, with 14 bases between. The CDR3 has 15 amino acids. This CDR3 reads CASSLHPGMGYGYTF. The CDR3 DNA reads TGTGCCAGCAGCTTACATCCAGGGATGGGCTATGGCTACACCTTC. The complete variable domain, with remaining parts taken from reference TRBV7-2 and TRBJ1-2, reads GAGVSQSPSNKVTEKGKDVELRCDPISGHTALYWYRQSLGQGLEFLIYFQGNSAPDKSGLPSDRFSAERTGGSVSTLTIQRTQQEDSAVYLCASSLHPGMGYGYTFGSGTRLTVV.

The chain employs TRBV5-5 and TRBJ1-5; no reliable D call. Trimming left V 1 base short and J 0 bases short, with 8 bases between. The CDR3 consists of 15 residues. The germline gives CDR1 SGHKS, CDR2 YYEKEE (reference sequence). The DNA of the CDR3 is TGTGCCAGCAGCTTGAGCCTAGGTAGCAATCAGCCCCAGCATTTT. Its translation is CASSLSLGSNQPQHF.

This chain joins TRBV19 and TRBJ1-2; possibly TRBD1 for D (5 bases). This CDR3 contains 14 residues. V was trimmed by 3 bases and J by 8 bases, leaving 16 bases between them. CDR1 and CDR2 from the germline V gene are LNHDA and SQIVND (reference sequence). The CDR3 here is CASSIRFRGGGYTF. The DNA of the CDR3 is TGTGCCAGTAGTATTAGATTTCGGGGCGGCGGCTACACCTTC.

There are a few counts of this clone. The rearrangement uses TRBV28 and TRBJ1-6, with 7 bases aligning to TRBD1. CDR1 is MDHEN, CDR2 SYDVKM, per germline. The CDR3 is 15 residues long. The V gene end was trimmed by 1 base and the J gene end by 7 bases; junction bases not matched to a gene: 4. The CDR3 loop reads CASSLSDRKNSPLHF. The CDR3 nucleotides read TGTGCCAGCAGTTTATCGGACAGGAAAAATTCACCCCTCCACTTT.

The chain recombines TRBV3-1 (or the pseudogene TRBV3-2) with TRBJ2-3, with 10 positions matching TRBD2. The CDR3 runs 15 residues. Germline CDR1 and CDR2: LGHDT and YNNKEL (reference sequence). The V segment lost 5 bases and the J segment 2 bases; nucleotides outside the gene matches: 4. The CDR3 DNA sequence: TGTGCCAGCAGCACGACTAGCGGGTTCACAGATACGCAGTATTTT. Protein sequence: CASSTTSGFTDTQYF.

This clone was counted a few times. The chain couples TRBV4-1 to TRBJ2-2; TRBD1 is a possible D gene (5 bases). The CDR3 covers 15 residues. Trimming removed 6 bases at V and 0 bases at J, with 11 bases between. Germline CDR1 MGHRA, CDR2 YSYEKL. The CDR3 loop is CASRGQGSNTGELFF. The CDR3 DNA reads TGCGCCAGCAGGGGCCAGGGTTCGAACACCGGGGAGCTGTTTTTT.

This clone was observed a single time. This rearrangement joins TRBV7-2 to TRBJ2-2, with unresolved D. V shed 4 bases and J shed 0 bases, with 9 bases lying between them. CDR3 length equals 15 residues. The V gene's germline CDR1 is SGHTA and CDR2 FQGNSA. In nucleotides, the CDR3 is TGTGCCAGCAGCTCCACCCCCTCGAACACCGGGGAGCTGTTTTTT. Translation gives CASSSTPSNTGELFF.